The 25 T cell receptor beta chains below were found in one sample sequenced in a study of cytomegalovirus exposure and HLA in healthy donors. The data were produced by immunoSEQ multiplex PCR, yet TCRdb's version contains in-frame clones alone and is incomplete. The sample has some 180,000 clones, approximately 86% seen once. Input material: PBMCs. The receptor source for this set is a man younger than 45 in good health and CMV-seropositive.

The chain has TRBV4-1 and TRBJ2-3; D possibly corresponds to TRBD2 (5 bases). The length of the CDR3 is 16 residues. Germline V CDR1 and CDR2: MGHRA, YSYEKL. Deletions cut 0 bases from V and 12 bases from J, with 22 bases between. The CDR3 nucleotides are TGCGCCAGCAGCCAAGAATCGGGTGGGGAGACGAGGCCACAGTATTTT. Translated: CASSQESGGETRPQYF.

This chain joins TRBV29-1 and TRBJ2-1, with 9 bases aligning to TRBD2. The V gene end was trimmed by 0 bases and the J gene end by 5 bases; junction bases not matched to a gene: 5. The CDR3 sequence is 15 residues long. In germline, CDR1 is SQVTM, CDR2 ANQGSEA. The CDR3 sequence: CSVEDGGRADNEQFF. In DNA form, the CDR3 reads TGCAGCGTTGAAGATGGCGGGAGGGCCGACAATGAGCAGTTCTTC.

The chain links TRBV27 to TRBJ1-2, with TRBD1 matching 8 bases. The germline V gene has CDR1 MNHEY and CDR2 SMNVEV (reference sequence). The length of the CDR3 is 14 residues. Losses at the gene ends were 5 bases for V and 8 bases for J; bases not matched to a gene: 10. The CDR3 bases are TGTGCCAGCAGTCCGGGACAGGACCTAGGGGGCTACACCTTC. This gives the protein CASSPGQDLGGYTF.

The V gene is TRBV5-1, the J gene TRBJ1-2; D unclear. Germline assignment: CDR1 SGHRS and CDR2 YFSETQ. The CDR3 length is 12 residues. Trimming left V 0 bases short and J 6 bases short, with 6 bases between. The CDR3 sequence is CASSLEGNGYTF. The CDR3 region has the DNA TGCGCCAGCAGCTTGGAAGGGAATGGCTACACCTTC.

The chain is built from TRBV11-1 and TRBJ2-2; no reliable D call. This CDR3 comprises 16 residues. V shed 5 bases and J shed 0 bases, with 13 bases lying between them. Germline assignment: CDR1 SGHAT and CDR2 FQDESV (reference sequence). CDR3 residues: CASSLIKGANTGELFF. The CDR3 DNA follows: TGTGCCAGCAGCCTAATAAAAGGCGCGAACACCGGGGAGCTGTTTTTT.

V gene TRBV2 combines with J gene TRBJ1-1; TRBD1 might be the D (6 bases). The V gene's germline CDR1 is SNHLY and CDR2 FYNNEI. This CDR3 comprises 14 residues. Trimming shortened V by 0 bases and J by 5 bases, and 10 bases separated the two germline ends. For the CDR3, the DNA is TGTGCCAGCAGTGAAGCCAGGGGACTTACTGAAGCTTTCTTT. Its translation: CASSEARGLTEAFF.

The V gene is TRBV19, the J gene TRBJ1-6; D call uncertain. The CDR3 has 15 residues. Per the germline V gene, CDR1 is LNHDA and CDR2 is SQIVND (reference sequence). V lost 7 bases and J lost 7, with 17 bases in between. The CDR3 sequence is CASTNEEGYNSPLHF. Written as DNA, the CDR3 is TGTGCCAGTACCAACGAGGAGGGTTACAATTCACCCCTCCACTTT.

The CDR3 region is CAWSVLQARTDTQYF. For the CDR3, the DNA is TGTGCCTGGAGTGTACTTCAGGCCCGCACAGATACGCAGTATTTT. The chain recombines TRBV30 with TRBJ2-3; D is ambiguous. Germline CDR1 GTSNPN, CDR2 SVGIG (reference sequence). The V end was cut by 0 bases, the J end by 1 base, with 11 bases between. The CDR3 has 15 residues.

The chain has TRBV7-3 and TRBJ2-1; D might be TRBD1 (7 bases). The V gene lost 5 bases and the J gene lost 2 bases, with 13 bases spanning the gap. The CDR3 totals 15 residues. Germline-derived CDR1 and CDR2 are SGHTA and FQGTGA. The CDR3 DNA sequence: TGTGCCAGCAGCCCCCGCAGGGGGGCCTACAATGAGCAGTTCTTC. Translation gives CASSPRRGAYNEQFF.

The chain recombines TRBV7-3 with TRBJ1-2; TRBD1 agrees at 9 bases. J lost 4 bases, V lost 4 bases, and 4 bases had no gene match. From germline, CDR1 is SGHTA and CDR2 FQGTGA. This CDR3 is 14 amino acids long. Here the CDR3 DNA reads TGTGCCAGCAGCTCGGACAGGGGAGGCTATGGCTACACCTTC. It is translated as CASSSDRGGYGYTF.

The genes are TRBV2 and TRBJ1-3; 7 bases are a match to TRBD1. Germline loops: CDR1 SNHLY, CDR2 FYNNEI. This CDR3 spans 16 amino acids. V lost 10 bases and J lost 3; bases outside the gene matches: 15. As DNA, the CDR3 is TGTGCCATCCAAATCGAGGGACAGAACGGTGGAAACACCATATATTTT. Protein: CAIQIEGQNGGNTIYF.

The CDR3 protein is CASSYFTSGVAEKLFF. The CDR3 coding sequence is TGTGCCAGCAGCTATTTCACAAGCGGGGTGGCTGAAAAACTGTTTTTT. V is TRBV11-3 and J is TRBJ1-4; D is undetermined. The CDR3 runs 16 residues. The V gene lost 4 bases and the J gene lost 7 bases, with 19 bases spanning the gap. Germline CDR1 is SGHNT and CDR2 is YENEEA.

This chain uses TRBV30 with TRBJ2-2; D may be TRBD2 (7 bases). V was cut by 0 bases and J by 5 bases, with 13 bases left in between. The CDR3 totals 15 residues. Germline V gene data show CDR1 as GTSNPN and CDR2 as SVGIG (reference sequence). DNA of the CDR3: TGTGCCTGGAGTGTGGTTAGGGGGGGGACCGGGGAGCTGTTTTTT. Residues: CAWSVVRGGTGELFF.

The chain has TRBV4-3 and TRBJ2-6; D is unresolved. The CDR3 totals 14 residues. V lost 1 base, J lost 5 bases, and 6 bases lay in between. The germline CDR1 and CDR2 sequences are LGHNA and YSLEER. The chain's CDR3 is CASSQGGRANVLTF. The CDR3 bases are TGCGCCAGCAGCCAAGGTGGTCGGGCCAACGTCCTGACTTTC.

The V call is TRBV6-1, the J call TRBJ1-5; D ambiguous. Germline CDR1 reads MNHNS; CDR2 reads SASEGT. V dropped 7 bases and J dropped 7 bases, with 14 bases sitting between them. The CDR3 runs 13 residues. Here the CDR3 reads CASMVKGDQPQHF. CDR3 DNA sequence: TGTGCCAGCATGGTGAAGGGAGACCAGCCCCAGCATTTT.

The V and J genes are TRBV7-3 and TRBJ1-2, with a tentative D call TRBD1 (6 bases). The CDR3 is 15 residues long. V was shortened by 5 bases and J by 8 bases, with 21 bases between the two germline ends. In germline, CDR1 is SGHTA, CDR2 FQGTGA. CDR3 sequence (DNA): TGTGCCAGCAGCGCAGAACAGGGTCGATCGGGCGGCTACACCTTC. It codes for CASSAEQGRSGGYTF.

The chain links TRBV5-4 to TRBJ1-2; 8 bases agree with TRBD1. J was trimmed by 3 bases and V by 4 bases; bases with no gene match: 5. The CDR3 totals 14 residues. Germline-derived CDR1 and CDR2 are SGHNT and YYREEE (reference sequence). The CDR3 coding sequence is TGTGCCAGCAGCCCACGACAGGGGTACTATGGCTACACCTTC. Translation: CASSPRQGYYGYTF.

V and J are TRBV7-9 and TRBJ1-5; the D gene is possibly TRBD1 (6 bases). Germline-derived CDR1 and CDR2 are SEHNR and FQNEAQ (reference sequence). With 4 bases removed from V and 1 base from J, the gap between germline ends came to 11 bases. This CDR3 comprises 15 residues. As DNA, the CDR3 is TGTGCCAGCAGCTCTCACAGGGTCAGCAATCAGCCCCAGCATTTT. This encodes CASSSHRVSNQPQHF.

This chain uses TRBV15 with TRBJ2-7, with 8 bases fitting TRBD1. The CDR3 contains 15 residues. In germline, CDR1 is LNHNV, CDR2 YYDKDF (reference sequence). V lost 4 bases and J lost 6; bases outside the gene matches: 11. CDR3 in DNA: TGTGCCACCAGCACGGCCGGGACAGGATTCCGCGAGCAGTACTTC. This gives the protein CATSTAGTGFREQYF.

The genes are TRBV9 and TRBJ1-3; perhaps TRBD1 as D (5 bases). This CDR3 region has 14 residues. The germline V and J ends were trimmed by 3 bases and 0 bases, with 7 bases remaining between them. Germline CDR1 is SGDLS and CDR2 is YYNGEE. The CDR3 DNA sequence: TGTGCCAGCAGCGAGGGGTACTCTGGAAACACCATATATTTT. This encodes CASSEGYSGNTIYF.

This chain links TRBV29-1 with TRBJ2-1; D not certain. CDR1 is SQVTM, CDR2 ANQGSEA, per germline. The CDR3 sequence is 14 residues long. Between the trimmed V and J ends, which lost 7 bases and 7 bases, there was a span of 20 bases. As DNA, the CDR3 is TGCAGCGCGCTCGTCCCAACTGGTGGGAATGAGCAGTTCTTC. Its translation is CSALVPTGGNEQFF.

J is TRBJ1-5 and V is TRBV7-9, with D perhaps matching TRBD1 (6 bases). The germline gives CDR1 SEHNR, CDR2 FQNEAQ (reference sequence). There are 14 residues in the CDR3. The V and J ends lost 5 bases and 10 bases respectively, with 18 bases between them. This CDR3 is CASSQSQSGDPQHF. CDR3 coding DNA: TGTGCCAGCAGCCAATCACAATCAGGGGACCCCCAGCATTTT.

The rearrangement uses TRBV28 and TRBJ1-2; D is ambiguous. The V end lost 7 bases, the J end lost 2 bases, and 14 bases lay between the germline ends. The CDR3 runs to 14 residues. Germline CDR1 is MDHEN and CDR2 is SYDVKM. The CDR3 sequence is CASTDKGANYGYTF. The CDR3 DNA sequence: TGTGCCAGCACCGACAAGGGAGCAAACTATGGCTACACCTTC.

This rearrangement joins TRBV4-1 to TRBJ1-5; D might be TRBD1 (5 bases). In germline, CDR1 is MGHRA, CDR2 YSYEKL. The CDR3 totals 20 residues. Trimming cost V 0 bases and J 7 bases, with 28 bases left between them. DNA of the CDR3: TGCGCCAGCAGCCAAGATTGGACCGGCCAGGGATCCTCCCCAAGGCAGCCCCAGCATTTT. It translates to CASSQDWTGQGSSPRQPQHF.

This rearrangement joins TRBV11-3 to TRBJ2-7; 8 nucleotides align to TRBD1. V shed 4 bases, J shed 5 bases, and the junction held 7 bases outside the gene matches. Per the germline V gene, CDR1 is SGHNT and CDR2 is YENEEA. The CDR3 contains 14 residues. Here the CDR3 DNA reads TGTGCCAGCAGCTCTCGGACAGGGAGCCACGAGCAGTACTTC. Amino acids: CASSSRTGSHEQYF.